The 10 T cell receptor beta chains listed next were all sequenced from one sample in a study of blood T cell repertoires in COVID-19. The protocol was immunoSEQ multiplex PCR, while the TCRdb copy is restricted to in-frame clones and leaves out a portion. The sample contains 150,000 to 200,000 clones, around four fifths of which appear only once. The sequenced sample consisted of peripheral blood. The receptor set was obtained from a woman older than 75 with active or convalescent COVID-19.

The chain links TRBV7-2 to TRBJ1-5; tentative D call: TRBD1 (5 bases). Germline CDR1 is SGHTA and CDR2 is FQGNSA. CDR3 length: 14 residues. V shed 5 bases and J shed 3 bases, with 11 bases lying between them. The CDR3 region is CASSADRINQPQHF. The CDR3 bases are TGTGCCAGCAGCGCCGACAGAATCAATCAGCCCCAGCATTTT.

This rearrangement joins TRBV7-2 to TRBJ1-5, with TRBD1 identical over 8 bases. Trimming cost V 6 bases and J 7 bases; bases outside gene matches: 14. CDR1 and CDR2 from the germline V gene are SGHTA and FQGNSA. The CDR3 sequence is 16 residues long. The CDR3 DNA sequence: TGTGCCAGCAGTCCCGGACAGGGAGGACTAGGGCAGCCCCAGCATTTT. Its translation is CASSPGQGGLGQPQHF.

J is TRBJ2-7 and V is TRBV1; the D call in the table, TRBD1, was not verified against the DNA. TRBV1 has pseudogene status. The length of the CDR3 is 18 residues. The CDR3 DNA reads as TGCACCAGCAGCCAAACCCCCCGGGACAGGAGGAGCTCCTACGAGCAGTACTTC. Translated, it gives CTSSQTPRDRRSSYEQYF.

The chain joins TRBV14 to TRBJ1-1; 7 bases agree with TRBD1. CDR3 length: 17 residues. The germline CDR1 and CDR2 sequences are SGHDN and FVKESK. Losses at the gene ends were 5 bases for V and 2 bases for J; bases not matched to a gene: 14. DNA of the CDR3: TGTGCCAGCAGCACTGAGAGGGCAGGGGGTTTTAACACTGAAGCTTTCTTT. Amino acid sequence: CASSTERAGGFNTEAFF.

The chain links TRBV18 to TRBJ1-1; no reliable D call. Trimming took off 3 bases at V and 7 bases at J, with 6 bases between the two ends. Germline assignment: CDR1 KGHSH and CDR2 LQKENI. The CDR3 totals 11 residues. The CDR3 DNA follows: TGTGCCAGCTCACCTGAGGGTGAAGCTTTCTTT. Protein product: CASSPEGEAFF. The whole variable domain, remainder taken from reference TRBV18 and TRBJ1-1, is NAGVMQNPRHLVRRRGQEARLRCSPMKGHSHVYWYRQLPEEGLKFMVYLQKENIIDESGMPKERFSAEFPKEGPSILRIQQVVRGDSAAYFCASSPEGEAFFGQGTRLTVV.

The J gene is TRBJ2-1, the V gene TRBV12-3 or TRBV12-4, with D possibly TRBD1 on 6 matching bases. This CDR3 is built from 13 residues. Between the trimmed V and J ends, which lost 6 bases and 6 bases, there was a span of 12 bases. CDR3 nucleotide sequence: TGTGCCAGCAGCCCCGACAGGTCCAATGAGCAGTTCTTC. It encodes CASSPDRSNEQFF.

This clone was observed a few times. Other DNA sequences in the same sample also yield this CDR3. J is TRBJ2-1 and V is TRBV9; TRBD2 matches 12 bases. The CDR3 loop spans 15 amino acids. V shed 0 bases and J 5 bases; nucleotides not matched to a gene: 0. Germline V gene data show CDR1 as SGDLS and CDR2 as YYNGEE. The CDR3 nucleotides read TGTGCCAGCAGCGTAGGGACTAGCGGGGACAATGAGCAGTTCTTC. It codes for CASSVGTSGDNEQFF.

This clone has only a few counts. The V call is TRBV7-2, the J call TRBJ2-1; D is perhaps TRBD1 (5 bases). The CDR3 consists of 14 residues. V dropped 7 bases and J dropped 4 bases, with 14 bases sitting between them. The V gene's germline CDR1 is SGHTA and CDR2 FQGNSA. The CDR3 protein is CASIDPSGYNEQFF. CDR3 nucleotides: TGTGCCAGCATCGATCCCTCAGGGTACAATGAGCAGTTCTTC.

The rearrangement links TRBV27 to TRBJ2-1, with 10 bases lining up with TRBD2. Germline V CDR1 and CDR2: MNHEY, SMNVEV (reference sequence). Trimming removed 1 base from V and 5 bases from J; junction bases left unmatched: 5. CDR3 size: 16 residues. The CDR3 sequence is CASSLFRLAGHNEQFF. CDR3 nucleotides: TGTGCCAGCAGTTTATTCAGACTAGCGGGTCACAATGAGCAGTTCTTC.

CDR3 in amino acids: CATLGETADTQYF. In DNA, the CDR3 is TGTGCCACCTTAGGGGAAACGGCAGATACGCAGTATTTT. The chain recombines TRBV10-3 with TRBJ2-3; D might be TRBD1 (5 bases). Trimming pared 10 bases from V and 4 bases from J, leaving 15 bases between. This CDR3 region has 13 residues. CDR1 and CDR2 (germline): ENHRY, SYGVKD.